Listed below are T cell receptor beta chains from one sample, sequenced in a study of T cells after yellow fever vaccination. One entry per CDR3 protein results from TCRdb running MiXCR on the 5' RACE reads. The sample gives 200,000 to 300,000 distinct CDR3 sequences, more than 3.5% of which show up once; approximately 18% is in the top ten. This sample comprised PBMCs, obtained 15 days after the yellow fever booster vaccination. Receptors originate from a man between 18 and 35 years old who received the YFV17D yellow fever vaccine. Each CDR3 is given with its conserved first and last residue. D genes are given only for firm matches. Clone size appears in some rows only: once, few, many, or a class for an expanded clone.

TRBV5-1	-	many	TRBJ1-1	TGCGCCAGCAGCTTTGTGAAGGGTAACACTGAAGCTTTCTTT	CASSFVKGNTEAFF
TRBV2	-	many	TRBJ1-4	TGTGCCAGCAGTGGTGCTAATGAAAAACTGTTTTTT	CASSGANEKLFF
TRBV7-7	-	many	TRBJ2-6	TGTGCTAGCAGCTCCCTCCCTGGGGCCAACGTCCTGACTTTC	CASSSLPGANVLTF
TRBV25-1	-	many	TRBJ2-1	TGTGCCAGCAGTGAAGGGGGGCATGAGCAGTTCTTC	CASSEGGHEQFF
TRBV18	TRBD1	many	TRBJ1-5	TGTGCCAGCTCAACAGGGGAAAATCAGCCCCAGCATTTT	CASSTGENQPQHF
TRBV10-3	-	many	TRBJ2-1	TGTGCCATCAGTGAGCGGGGCGCAAGATTCTCCTACAATGAGCAGTTCTTC	CAISERGARFSYNEQFF
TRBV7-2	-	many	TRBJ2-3	TGTGCCAGCAGGCCCCAGTCAGATACGCAGTATTTT	CASRPQSDTQYF
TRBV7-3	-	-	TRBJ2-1	TGTGCCAGCAGGCCTACAGTGTACTATGAGCAGTTCTTC	CASRPTVYYEQFF
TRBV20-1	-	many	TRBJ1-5	TGCAGTGCGGCGGGGTGGGAGAATCAGCCCCAGCATTTT	CSAAGWENQPQHF
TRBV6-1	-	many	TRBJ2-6	TGTGCCAGCAGTGAAGGGGGCTCTGGGGCCAACGTCCTGACTTTC	CASSEGGSGANVLTF
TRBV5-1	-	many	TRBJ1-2	TGCGCCAGCAGCTCGGGGGGGACTAACTATGGCTACACCTTC	CASSSGGTNYGYTF
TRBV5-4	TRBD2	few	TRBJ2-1	TGTGCCAGCAGCTCCTGGGGGGGGACTGAGCAGTTCTTC	CASSSWGGTEQFF
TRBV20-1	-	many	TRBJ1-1	TGCAGTGCTAGGGCCGCAGGGCAGGGCACTGAAGCTTTCTTT	CSARAAGQGTEAFF
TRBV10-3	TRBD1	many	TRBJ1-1	TGTGCCATCAGTCCGGGACAGGGAATAGGGAACACTGAAGCTTTCTTT	CAISPGQGIGNTEAFF
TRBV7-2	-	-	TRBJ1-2	TGTGCCAGCAGCTTAGCGGAAGCTCCGGGACGGAGATATGGCTACACCTTC	CASSLAEAPGRRYGYTF
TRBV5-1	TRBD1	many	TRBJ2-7	TGCGCCAGCAGTTTCCATCCAGGGACAGGGTTATACGAGCAGTACTTC	CASSFHPGTGLYEQYF
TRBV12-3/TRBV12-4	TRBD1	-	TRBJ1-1	TGTGCCAGCAGTCCACAGGGGCCCAGGTCTGAAGCTTTCTTT	CASSPQGPRSEAFF
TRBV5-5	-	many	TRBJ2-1	TGTGCCAGCAGAACGGGTGGGGCTGAGCAGTTCTTC	CASRTGGAEQFF
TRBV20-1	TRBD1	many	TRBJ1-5	TGCAGTGCTAAAGGACAGGGAAAAGTGGCTCAGCCCCAGCATTTT	CSAKGQGKVAQPQHF
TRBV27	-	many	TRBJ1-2	TGTGCCAGCAGTCACGGGGGGGCCTATGGCTACACCTTC	CASSHGGAYGYTF
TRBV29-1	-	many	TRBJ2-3	TGCAGCGTTTTTCCAGGCGGGCTGGGAGATACGCAGTATTTT	CSVFPGGLGDTQYF
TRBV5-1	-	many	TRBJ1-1	TGCGCCAGCAGCTTGGAGGGTCATCAGACGGCAGCTTTCTTT	CASSLEGHQTAAFF
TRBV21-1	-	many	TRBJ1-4	TGTGCCAGCGGTAATGAAAAACTGTTTTTT	CASGNEKLFF
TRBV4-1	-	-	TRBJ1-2	TGCGCCAGCAGCCCCCGGGAGAGAGCCTATGGCTACACCTTC	CASSPRERAYGYTF
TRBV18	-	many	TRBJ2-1	TGTGCCAGCTCACCACCGCAAGGGAACAATGAGCAGTTCTTC	CASSPPQGNNEQFF
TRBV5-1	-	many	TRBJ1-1	TGCGCCAGCAGCTTGGAATCCGTCGGGTACGCTGAAGCTTTCTTT	CASSLESVGYAEAFF
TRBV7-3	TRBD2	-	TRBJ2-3	TGTGCCAGCAGCTGGAGCGGGGGGACGGCGGATACGCAGTATTTT	CASSWSGGTADTQYF
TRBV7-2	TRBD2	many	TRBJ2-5	TGTGCCAGCAGCCCGGGGGGGCCTACGGAGACCCAGTACTTC	CASSPGGPTETQYF
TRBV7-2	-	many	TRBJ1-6	TGTGCCAGCAGCTTAGGACGTGGGTCACCCCTCCACTTT	CASSLGRGSPLHF
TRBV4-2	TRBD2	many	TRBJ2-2	TGTGCCAGCAATACGGAGACTAGCGAAACCGGGGAGCTGTTTTTT	CASNTETSETGELFF
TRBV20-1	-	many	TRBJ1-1	TGCAGTGCTAGAAGGACGGGCCTTTTGAACACTGAAGCTTTCTTT	CSARRTGLLNTEAFF
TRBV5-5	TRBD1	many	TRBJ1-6	TGTGCCAGCAGCTTCTTGGGACAGAGTTCACCCCTCCACTTT	CASSFLGQSSPLHF
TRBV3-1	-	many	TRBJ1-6	TGTGCCAGCAGCCAAAACTCCAATCCACCCCTCCACTTT	CASSQNSNPPLHF
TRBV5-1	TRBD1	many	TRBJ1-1	TGCGCCAGCAGCGCGACAGGGGCAAGGGACACTGAAGCTTTCTTT	CASSATGARDTEAFF
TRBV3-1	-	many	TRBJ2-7	TGTGCCAGCAGGGCCCGGGGGCACGAGCAGTACTTC	CASRARGHEQYF
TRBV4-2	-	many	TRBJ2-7	TGTGCCAGCAGCCAAGGAGGCATCCTCACCTACGAGCAGTACTTC	CASSQGGILTYEQYF
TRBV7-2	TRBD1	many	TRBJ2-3	TGTGCCAGCAGACCGCGCCTAAATCCGGGACAGGGGGATACGCAGTATTTT	CASRPRLNPGQGDTQYF
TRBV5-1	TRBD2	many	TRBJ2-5	TGCGCCAGCAGCTTGGAATGGACTAGCGGACAAGAGACCCAGTACTTC	CASSLEWTSGQETQYF
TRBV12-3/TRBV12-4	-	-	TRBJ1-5	TGTGCCAGCAGTTTAAGGGGAAGCGGCAATCAGCCCCAGCATTTT	CASSLRGSGNQPQHF
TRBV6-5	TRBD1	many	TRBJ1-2	TGTGCCAGCAGTTATGGGACCCAGGGGGCCTATGGCTACACCTTC	CASSYGTQGAYGYTF
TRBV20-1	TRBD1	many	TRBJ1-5	TGCAGTGCTAGAGCGTTGGGACAGGGCTCAAATAGCAATCAGCCCCAGCATTTT	CSARALGQGSNSNQPQHF
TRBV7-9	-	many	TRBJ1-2	TGTGCCAGCAGTCCCGCGGGGCTGTCTAACTATGGCTACACCTTC	CASSPAGLSNYGYTF